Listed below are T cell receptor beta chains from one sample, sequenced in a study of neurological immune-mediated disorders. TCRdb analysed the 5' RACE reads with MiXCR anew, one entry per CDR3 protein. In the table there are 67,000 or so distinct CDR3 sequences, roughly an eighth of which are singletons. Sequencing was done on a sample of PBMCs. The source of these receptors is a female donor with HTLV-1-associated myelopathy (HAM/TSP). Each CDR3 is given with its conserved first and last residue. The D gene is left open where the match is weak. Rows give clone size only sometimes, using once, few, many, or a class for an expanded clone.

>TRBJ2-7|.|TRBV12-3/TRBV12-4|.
TGTGCCAGCATGAAAGGGGGGGAGCAGTACTTC
CASMKGGEQYF
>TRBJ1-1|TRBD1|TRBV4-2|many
TGTGCCAGCAGCCAAAGGGACAGCACTGAAGCTTTCTTT
CASSQRDSTEAFF
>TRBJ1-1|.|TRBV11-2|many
TGTGCCAGCAGCCCAGATTGGGGGAGCACTGAAGCTTTCTTT
CASSPDWGSTEAFF
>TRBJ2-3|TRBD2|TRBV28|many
TGTGCCAGCAGTTTAAGCGTGGCGGGGGGATCCACAGATACGCAGTATTTT
CASSLSVAGGSTDTQYF
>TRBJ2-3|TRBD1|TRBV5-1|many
TGCGCCAGCAGCTGGGCGGGGCAGGGGGCTGATACGCAGTATTTT
CASSWAGQGADTQYF
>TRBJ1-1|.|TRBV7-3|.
TGTGCCAGCAGCCCCGACCCGGGCCCGAACACTGAAGCTTTCTTT
CASSPDPGPNTEAFF
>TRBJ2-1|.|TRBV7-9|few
TGTGCCAGCTCCGGGGCCCATGAGCAGTTCTTC
CASSGAHEQFF
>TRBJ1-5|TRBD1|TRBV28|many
TGTGCCACGACGACAGGGCCTAATCAGCCCCAGCATTTT
CATTTGPNQPQHF
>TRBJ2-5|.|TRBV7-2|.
TGTGCCAGCAGCGTACGGGCCACCTGGGAGACCCAGTACTTC
CASSVRATWETQYF
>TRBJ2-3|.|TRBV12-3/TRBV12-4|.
TGTGCCAGCAGTTTAAGTGCGGGGCCCCTCACAGATACGCAGTATTTT
CASSLSAGPLTDTQYF
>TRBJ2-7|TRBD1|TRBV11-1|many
TGTGCCAGCAGCAAGGGGACAGAAGCCCACGAGCAGTACTTC
CASSKGTEAHEQYF
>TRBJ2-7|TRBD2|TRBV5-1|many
TGCGCCAGCAGCGGAACTAGCGGGAGCGGGGACGAGCAGTACTTC
CASSGTSGSGDEQYF
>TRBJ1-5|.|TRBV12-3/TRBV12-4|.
TGTGCCAGCAGTTTTAGGAGGGTCAATCAGCCCCAGCATTTT
CASSFRRVNQPQHF
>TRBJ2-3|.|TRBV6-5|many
TGTGCCAGCAGTTCGGCGGCCAGCCGCACAGATACGCAGTATTTT
CASSSAASRTDTQYF
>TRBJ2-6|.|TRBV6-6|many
TGTGCCAGCACCTTGACTGGGGCCAACGTCCTGACTTTC
CASTLTGANVLTF
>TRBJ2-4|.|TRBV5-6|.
TGTGCCAGCAGCTTGTCTCCCTCCGACATTCAGTACTTC
CASSLSPSDIQYF
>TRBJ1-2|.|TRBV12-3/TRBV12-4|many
TGTGCCAGCAGTTTAATAGGGGGTGGCTACACCTTC
CASSLIGGGYTF
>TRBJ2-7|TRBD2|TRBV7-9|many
TGTGCCAGCAGCTCGGGACTAGCGGTCTTC
CASSSGLAVF
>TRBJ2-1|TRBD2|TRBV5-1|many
TGCGCCAGCAGCCTTCTTCCTAGCGGGGGAGGTTACAATGAGCAGTTCTTC
CASSLLPSGGGYNEQFF
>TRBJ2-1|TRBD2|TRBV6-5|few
TGTGCCAGCAGCTCCCGACTAGCGGGGGCCTACAATGAGCAGTTCTTC
CASSSRLAGAYNEQFF
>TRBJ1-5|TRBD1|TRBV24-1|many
TGTGCCACCAGCGAGGCGGGACAGGAATACAATCAGCCCCAGCATTTT
CATSEAGQEYNQPQHF
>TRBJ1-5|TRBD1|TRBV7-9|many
TGTGCCAGCAGCTTCTGGGACAGGGCGTCCAATCAGCCCCAGCATTTT
CASSFWDRASNQPQHF
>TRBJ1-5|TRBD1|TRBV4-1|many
TGCGCCAGCAGCCAAGATACAGGGGGGAGGGATCAGCCCCAGCATTTT
CASSQDTGGRDQPQHF
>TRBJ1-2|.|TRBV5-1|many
TGCGCCAGCAGCTTGGCGGTGAGGGGCGGCTACACCTTC
CASSLAVRGGYTF
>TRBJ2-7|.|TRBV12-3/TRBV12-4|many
TGTGCCAGCAGTTTAGCCCTTCCCTACGAGCAGTACTTC
CASSLALPYEQYF
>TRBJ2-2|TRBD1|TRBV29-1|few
TGCAGCGTGTGGACAGGGGGCGTTTTTAACGTCGGGACCGGGGAGCTGTTTTTT
CSVWTGGVFNVGTGELFF
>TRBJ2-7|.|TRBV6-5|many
TGTGCCAGCAGTTCCCGGGTGGGGGAGCAGTACTTC
CASSSRVGEQYF
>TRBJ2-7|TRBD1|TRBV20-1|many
TGCAGCGCCCTCGCGGACAGGGGCCTCGACGAGCAGTACTTC
CSALADRGLDEQYF
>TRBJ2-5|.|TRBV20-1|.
TGCAGTGCTAGATTTGGCGGCCAAGAGACCCAGTACTTC
CSARFGGQETQYF
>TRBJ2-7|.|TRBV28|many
TGTGCCAGCAGTTTTAGCGCGTCGGAGTACGAGCAGTACTTC
CASSFSASEYEQYF
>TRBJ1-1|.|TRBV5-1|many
TGCGCCAGCAGCTTGACGACTAGGCCGGCTGAAGCTTTCTTT
CASSLTTRPAEAFF
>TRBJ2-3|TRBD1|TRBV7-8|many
TGTGCCAGCAGCATACGGACAGGGCCTCGGGATACGCAGTATTTT
CASSIRTGPRDTQYF
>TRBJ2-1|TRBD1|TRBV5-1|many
TGCGCCAGCAGCTTTACGGGGACAGGGGGCAATGAGCAGTTCTTC
CASSFTGTGGNEQFF
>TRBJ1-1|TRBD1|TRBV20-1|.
TGCAGTGCTAGAGATGTTAGGGGGCAAGGGACTGAAGCTTTCTTT
CSARDVRGQGTEAFF
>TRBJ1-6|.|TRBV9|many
TGTGCCAGCAGCCCCCCGACAGCAGAAGTCAATTCACCCCTCCACTTT
CASSPPTAEVNSPLHF
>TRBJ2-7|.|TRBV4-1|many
TGCGCCAGCAGCCAGGACCCCGACGGCGAGCAGTACTTC
CASSQDPDGEQYF
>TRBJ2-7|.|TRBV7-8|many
TGTGCCAGCAGCCCCCACTCCTACGAGCAGTACTTC
CASSPHSYEQYF
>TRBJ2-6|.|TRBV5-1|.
TGCGCCAGCAGTTCCGGCGTGGGGTCTGGGGCTAACGTCCTGACTTTC
CASSSGVGSGANVLTF
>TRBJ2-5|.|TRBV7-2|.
TGTGCCATCAGCTCTTCAGGGACCCAGTACTTC
CAISSSGTQYF
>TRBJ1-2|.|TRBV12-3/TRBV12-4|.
TGTGCCAGCAGTTTCGGCTCCGTTCGCGGCTACACCTTC
CASSFGSVRGYTF
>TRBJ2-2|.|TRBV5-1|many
TGCGCCAGCTATGAGGACTCTGGGGGCTCCGGGGAGCTGTTTTTT
CASYEDSGGSGELFF
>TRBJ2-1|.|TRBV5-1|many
TGCGCCAGCAGCGATGAACGCGAGCAGTTCTTC
CASSDEREQFF
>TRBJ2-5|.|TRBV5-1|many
TGCGCCAGCAGCTTCGTCGGGACGAGCCAAGAGACCCAGTACTTC
CASSFVGTSQETQYF
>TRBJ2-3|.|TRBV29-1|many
TGCAGCGTTGAAGACGGGGTCCGCACAGATACGCAGTATTTT
CSVEDGVRTDTQYF
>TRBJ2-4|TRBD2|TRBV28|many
TGTGCCAGCACGGAGCGGGGCGCAAAAAACATTCAGTACTTC
CASTERGAKNIQYF
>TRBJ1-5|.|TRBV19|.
TGTGCCAGTAGTACCCTTGGGGGGAACAATCAGCCCCAGCATTTT
CASSTLGGNNQPQHF
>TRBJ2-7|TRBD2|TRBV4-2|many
TGTGCCAGCAGCCAAGAGTGGCGGGGGGGTTTCTACGAGCAGTACTTC
CASSQEWRGGFYEQYF
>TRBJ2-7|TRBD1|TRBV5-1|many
TGCGCCAGCAGCTTGTTGGGACAGGGACCCTACGAGCAGTACTTC
CASSLLGQGPYEQYF
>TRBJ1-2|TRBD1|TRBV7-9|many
TGTGCCAGCAGCCAAGGACAGGGTGGGCAACCGGGCTACACCTTC
CASSQGQGGQPGYTF
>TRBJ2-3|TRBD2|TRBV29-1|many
TGCAGCGTTGGACTAGCGGGGGTTAACACAGATACGCAGTATTTT
CSVGLAGVNTDTQYF
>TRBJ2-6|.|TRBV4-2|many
TGTGCCAGCAGCCAAGGGGACTTCTCTGGGGCCAACGTCCTGACTTTC
CASSQGDFSGANVLTF